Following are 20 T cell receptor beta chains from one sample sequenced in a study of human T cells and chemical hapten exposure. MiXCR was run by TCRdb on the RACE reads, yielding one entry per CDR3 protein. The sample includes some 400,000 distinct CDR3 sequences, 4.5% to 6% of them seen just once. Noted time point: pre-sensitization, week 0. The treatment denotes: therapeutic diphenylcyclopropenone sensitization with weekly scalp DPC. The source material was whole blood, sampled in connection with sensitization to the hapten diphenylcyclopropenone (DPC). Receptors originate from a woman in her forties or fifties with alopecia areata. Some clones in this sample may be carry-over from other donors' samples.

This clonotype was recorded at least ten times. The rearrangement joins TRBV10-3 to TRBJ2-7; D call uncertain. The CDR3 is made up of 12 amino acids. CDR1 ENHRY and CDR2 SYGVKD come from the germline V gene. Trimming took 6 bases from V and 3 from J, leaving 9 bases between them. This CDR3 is CAISPVIYEQYF. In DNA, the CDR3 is TGTGCCATCAGCCCTGTGATCTACGAGCAGTACTTC.

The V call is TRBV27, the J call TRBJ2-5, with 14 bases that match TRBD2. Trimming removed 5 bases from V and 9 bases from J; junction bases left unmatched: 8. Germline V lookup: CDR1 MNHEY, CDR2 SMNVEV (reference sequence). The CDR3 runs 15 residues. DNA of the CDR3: TGTGCCAGCAGTGGCGGGACTAGCGGGAGTTGGGCCCAGTACTTC. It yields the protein CASSGGTSGSWAQYF.

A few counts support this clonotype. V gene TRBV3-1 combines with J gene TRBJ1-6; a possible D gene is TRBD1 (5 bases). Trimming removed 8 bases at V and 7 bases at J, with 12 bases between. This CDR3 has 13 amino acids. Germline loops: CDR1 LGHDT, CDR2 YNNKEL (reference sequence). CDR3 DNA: TGTGCCAGCTCTCAGGGAGGAAATTCACCCCTCCACTTT. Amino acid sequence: CASSQGGNSPLHF.

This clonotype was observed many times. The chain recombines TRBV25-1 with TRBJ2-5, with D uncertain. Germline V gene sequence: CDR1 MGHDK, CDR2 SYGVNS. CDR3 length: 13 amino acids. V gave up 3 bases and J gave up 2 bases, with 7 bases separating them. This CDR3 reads CASSDQQQETQYF. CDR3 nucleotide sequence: TGTGCCAGCAGTGACCAGCAACAAGAGACCCAGTACTTC.

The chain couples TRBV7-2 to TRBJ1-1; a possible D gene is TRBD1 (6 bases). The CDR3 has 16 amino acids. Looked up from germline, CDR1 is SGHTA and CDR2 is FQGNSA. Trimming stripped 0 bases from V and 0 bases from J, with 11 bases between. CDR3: CASSLAYRTVNTEAFF. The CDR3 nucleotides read TGTGCCAGCAGCTTAGCGTATCGGACAGTGAACACTGAAGCTTTCTTT.

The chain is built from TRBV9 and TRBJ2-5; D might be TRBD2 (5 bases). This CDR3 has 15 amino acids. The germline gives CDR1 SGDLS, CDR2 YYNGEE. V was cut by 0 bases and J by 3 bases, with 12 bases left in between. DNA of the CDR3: TGTGCCAGCAGCGTAGAGGGAACGGGGAAAGAGACCCAGTACTTC. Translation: CASSVEGTGKETQYF.

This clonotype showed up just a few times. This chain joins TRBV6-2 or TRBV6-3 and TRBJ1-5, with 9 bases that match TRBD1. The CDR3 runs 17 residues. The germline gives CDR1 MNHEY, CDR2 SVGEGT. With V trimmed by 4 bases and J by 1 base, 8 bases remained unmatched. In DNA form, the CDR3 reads TGTGCCAGCAGTTCCCCTGACAGGGGGGGGAGCAATCAGCCCCAGCATTTT. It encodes CASSSPDRGGSNQPQHF.

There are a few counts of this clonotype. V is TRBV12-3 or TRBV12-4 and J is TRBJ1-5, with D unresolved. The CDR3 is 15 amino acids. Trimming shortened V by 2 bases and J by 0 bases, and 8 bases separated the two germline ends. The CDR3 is CASSLKAYSNQPQHF. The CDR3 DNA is TGTGCCAGCAGTTTAAAGGCGTATAGCAATCAGCCCCAGCATTTT.

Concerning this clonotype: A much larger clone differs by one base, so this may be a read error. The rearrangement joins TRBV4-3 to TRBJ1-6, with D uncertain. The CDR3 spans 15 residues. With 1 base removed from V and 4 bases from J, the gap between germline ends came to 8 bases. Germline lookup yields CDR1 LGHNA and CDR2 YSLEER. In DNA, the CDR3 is TGCGCCAGCAGCCAAGTCGGAACTTATAATTCACCCCTCCACTTT. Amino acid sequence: CASSQVGTYNSPLHF.

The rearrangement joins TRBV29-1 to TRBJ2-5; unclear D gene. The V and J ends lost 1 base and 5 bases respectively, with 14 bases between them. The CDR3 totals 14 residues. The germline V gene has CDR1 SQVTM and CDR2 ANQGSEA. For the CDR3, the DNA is TGCAGCGTTGAAGCTGTGGTTGCCGGGGAGACCCAGTACTTC. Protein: CSVEAVVAGETQYF.

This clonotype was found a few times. CDR3 in amino acids: CTVAGAYNEQFF. The CDR3 nucleotides read TGTACGGTCGCGGGGGCGTACAATGAGCAGTTCTTC. V and J are TRBV2 and TRBJ2-1, with D perhaps matching TRBD2 (7 bases). This CDR3 has 12 amino acids. CDR1 and CDR2 from the germline V gene are SNHLY and FYNNEI.

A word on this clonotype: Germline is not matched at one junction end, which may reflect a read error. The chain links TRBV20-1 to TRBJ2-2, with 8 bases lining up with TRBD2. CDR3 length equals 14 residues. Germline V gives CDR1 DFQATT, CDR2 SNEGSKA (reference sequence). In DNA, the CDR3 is TGCAGTGCAGTAGCGGGGACGAAAACCGGGGAGCTGTTTTTT. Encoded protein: CSAVAGTKTGELFF.

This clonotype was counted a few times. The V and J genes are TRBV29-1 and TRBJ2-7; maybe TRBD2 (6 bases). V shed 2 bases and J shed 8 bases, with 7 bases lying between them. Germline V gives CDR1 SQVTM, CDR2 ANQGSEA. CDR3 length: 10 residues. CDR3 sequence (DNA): TGCAGCGTTGAACGGGGGAAGCAGTACTTC. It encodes CSVERGKQYF.

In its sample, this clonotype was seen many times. The CDR3 here is CASSQLAFGEQFF. The CDR3 region has the DNA TGTGCCAGCAGTCAACTAGCGTTTGGTGAGCAGTTCTTC. This sequence joins TRBV6-6 and TRBJ2-1; 7 bases line up with TRBD2. V shed 5 bases and J 9 bases; nucleotides not matched to a gene: 7. CDR3 length equals 13 residues. Germline CDR1 reads MNHNY; CDR2 reads SVGAGI (reference sequence).

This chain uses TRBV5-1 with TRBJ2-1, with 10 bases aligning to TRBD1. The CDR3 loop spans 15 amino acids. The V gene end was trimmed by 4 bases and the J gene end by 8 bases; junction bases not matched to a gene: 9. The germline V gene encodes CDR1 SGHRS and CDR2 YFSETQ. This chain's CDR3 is CASSLSGQGVDEQFF. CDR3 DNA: TGCGCCAGCAGCCTTTCCGGACAGGGGGTCGATGAGCAGTTCTTC. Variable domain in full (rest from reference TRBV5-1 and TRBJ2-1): KAGVTQTPRYLIKTRGQQVTLSCSPISGHRSVSWYQQTPGQGLQFLFEYFSETQRNKGNFPGRFSGRQFSNSRSEMNVSTLELGDSALYLCASSLSGQGVDEQFFGPGTRLTVL.

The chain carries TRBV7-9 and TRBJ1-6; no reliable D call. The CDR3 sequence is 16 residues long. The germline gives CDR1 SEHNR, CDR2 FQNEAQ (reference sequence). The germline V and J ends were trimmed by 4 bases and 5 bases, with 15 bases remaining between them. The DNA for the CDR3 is TGTGCCAGCAGCTCCAACCGGGAGACGCATAATTCACCCCTCCACTTT. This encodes CASSSNRETHNSPLHF.

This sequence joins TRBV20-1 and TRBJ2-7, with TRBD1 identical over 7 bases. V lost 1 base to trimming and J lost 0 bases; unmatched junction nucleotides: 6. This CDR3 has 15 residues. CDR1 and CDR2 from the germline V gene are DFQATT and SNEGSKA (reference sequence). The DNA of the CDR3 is TGCAGTGCTAGAGCCTTGGACAGGAGCTCCTACGAGCAGTACTTC. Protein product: CSARALDRSSYEQYF.

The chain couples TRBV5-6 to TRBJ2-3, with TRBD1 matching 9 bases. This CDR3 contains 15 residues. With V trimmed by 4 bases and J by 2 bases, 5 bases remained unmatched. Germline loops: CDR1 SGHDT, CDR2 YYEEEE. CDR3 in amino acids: CASSGRTGVTDTQYF. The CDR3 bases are TGTGCCAGCAGCGGCCGGACAGGGGTCACAGATACGCAGTATTTT. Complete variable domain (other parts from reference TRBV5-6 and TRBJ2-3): DAGVTQSPTHLIKTRGQQVTLRCSPKSGHDTVSWYQQALGQGPQFIFQYYEEEERQRGNFPDRFSGHQFPNYSSELNVNALLLGDSALYLCASSGRTGVTDTQYFGPGTRLTVL.

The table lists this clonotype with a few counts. CDR3 loop: CASSLEGTSGYYEQYF. DNA for the CDR3: TGCGCCAGCAGCTTGGAGGGGACTAGCGGGTACTACGAGCAGTACTTC. The chain links TRBV5-1 to TRBJ2-7, with 12 bases fitting TRBD2. This CDR3 contains 16 residues. Germline CDR1 reads SGHRS; CDR2 reads YFSETQ. Germline trimming cut 0 bases from V and 3 bases from J; bases unmatched to any gene: 4. Using reference TRBV5-1 and TRBJ2-7 for the parts outside the CDR3, the full variable domain is KAGVTQTPRYLIKTRGQQVTLSCSPISGHRSVSWYQQTPGQGLQFLFEYFSETQRNKGNFPGRFSGRQFSNSRSEMNVSTLELGDSALYLCASSLEGTSGYYEQYFGPGTRLTVT.

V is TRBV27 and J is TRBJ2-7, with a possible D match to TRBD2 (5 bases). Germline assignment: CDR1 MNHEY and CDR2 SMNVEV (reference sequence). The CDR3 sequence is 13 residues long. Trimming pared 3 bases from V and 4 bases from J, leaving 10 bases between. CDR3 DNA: TGTGCCAGCAGTTTCGGGCAGCGGTACGAGCAGTACTTC. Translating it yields CASSFGQRYEQYF.